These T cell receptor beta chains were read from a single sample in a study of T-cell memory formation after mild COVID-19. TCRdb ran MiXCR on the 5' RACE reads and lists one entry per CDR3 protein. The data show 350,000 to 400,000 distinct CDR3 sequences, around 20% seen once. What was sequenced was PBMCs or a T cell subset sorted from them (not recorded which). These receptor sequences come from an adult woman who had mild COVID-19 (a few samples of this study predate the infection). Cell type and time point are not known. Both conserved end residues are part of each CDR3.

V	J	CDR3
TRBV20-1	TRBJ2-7	CSALRDRSYEQYF
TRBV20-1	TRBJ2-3	CSARPRNSSTDTQYF
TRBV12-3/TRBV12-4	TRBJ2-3	CASRLGAFTDTQYF
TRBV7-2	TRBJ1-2	CASSSFSGYTF
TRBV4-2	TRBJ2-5	CASSQASQPGLYQETQYF
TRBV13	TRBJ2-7	CASSRDRGASLYEQYF
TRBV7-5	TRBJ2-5	CISVSEAWDSQETQYF
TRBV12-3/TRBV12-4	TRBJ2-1	CASRRISYNEQFF
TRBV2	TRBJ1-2	CASSIDRGWYYGYTF
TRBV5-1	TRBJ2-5	CASSSGQLQETQYF
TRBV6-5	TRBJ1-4	CASSYSRPGEKLFF
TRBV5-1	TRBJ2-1	CASSGIGTSSYNEQFF
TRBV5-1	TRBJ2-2	CASSQDINTGELFF
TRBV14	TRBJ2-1	CASSQDAYSIYNEQFF
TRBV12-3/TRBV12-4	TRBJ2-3	CASTLTSVISEDTQYF
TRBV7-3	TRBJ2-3	CASSRANTDTQYF
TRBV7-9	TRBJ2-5	CASSVGQSQETQYF
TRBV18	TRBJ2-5	CASSPGGLGGQETQYF
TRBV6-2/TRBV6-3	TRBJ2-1	CASSYFRVSSYNEQFF
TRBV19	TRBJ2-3	CASSSWVDTQYF
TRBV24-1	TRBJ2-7	CATSDPSLGDYEQYF
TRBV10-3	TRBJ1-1	CAISGGGARNEAFF